A single sample gave rise to the 30 T cell receptor beta chains below, sequenced in a study of spatial heterogeneity in lung cancer. TCRdb processed the 5' RACE reads anew with MiXCR; each CDR3 protein has one entry. The table records 40,000 to 50,000 distinct CDR3 sequences, 10% of them present only once. Time point reported: blood at routine non-recurrence follow-up after resection. The source material was PBMCs, sampled at follow-up. These receptors were collected from a female donor with early-stage non-small cell lung cancer.

Many counts were recorded for this clonotype. The chain employs TRBV7-8 and TRBJ1-1, with D tentatively TRBD1 (5 bases). The CDR3 is 16 amino acids. The germline gives CDR1 SGHVS, CDR2 FQNEAQ. V was pared by 5 bases and J by 0 bases, with 16 bases between. The chain's CDR3 is CASSMGVQNMNTEAFF. CDR3 bases: TGTGCCAGCAGCATGGGGGTACAGAACATGAACACTGAAGCTTTCTTT.

This sequence joins TRBV12-5 and TRBJ2-2, with D unresolved. Germline V gene sequence: CDR1 LGHNT, CDR2 FRNRAP. Trimming shortened V by 1 base and J by 10 bases, and 13 bases separated the two germline ends. CDR3 length: 14 amino acids. CDR3 nucleotide sequence: TGTGCTAGTGGTTTGGGAAACTGGGGTCCGGAGCTGTTTTTT. Amino acid sequence: CASGLGNWGPELFF.

This clonotype was detected many times. The gene calls are TRBV7-9 and TRBJ2-7; D not certain. CDR3 size: 14 residues. The germline gives CDR1 SEHNR, CDR2 FQNEAQ (reference sequence). Between the trimmed V and J ends, which lost 1 base and 4 bases, there was a span of 11 bases. The CDR3, as DNA: TGTGCCAGCAGCTTAGGTGGGCAACCTTACGAGCAGTACTTC. It codes for CASSLGGQPYEQYF.

This clonotype was recorded a few times. In DNA, the CDR3 is TGCGCCAGCAGCCAAGAGCGGTCGGCGAGCCAAGTCTACGAGCAGTACTTC. The encoded protein is CASSQERSASQVYEQYF. The chain combines TRBV4-1 with TRBJ2-7; D not certain. Germline values: CDR1 MGHRA, CDR2 YSYEKL. V lost 0 bases to trimming and J lost 3 bases, with 18 bases between them. This CDR3 spans 17 amino acids.

In its sample, this clonotype was seen a few times. The chain employs TRBV7-7 and TRBJ1-3; a possible D gene is TRBD1 (5 bases). Germline CDR1 SSHAT, CDR2 FNYEAQ (reference sequence). V was cut by 1 base and J by 4 bases, with 11 bases left in between. CDR3 length: 15 residues. The CDR3 spells CASSLDRGKGNTIYF. Written as DNA, the CDR3 is TGTGCCAGCAGCTTAGATCGGGGGAAAGGAAACACCATATATTTT.

Many counts were recorded for this clonotype. The rearrangement links TRBV2 to TRBJ2-5; 7 bases line up with TRBD1. Unmatched junction bases numbered 6, after V lost 3 bases and J lost 2 bases. The CDR3 covers 15 residues. CDR1 is SNHLY and CDR2 is FYNNEI in the germline V gene. CDR3 DNA: TGTGCCAGCAGTGATCGGGGACAGCAACAAGAGACCCAGTACTTC. It is translated as CASSDRGQQQETQYF.

The chain links TRBV29-1 to TRBJ2-7; weak D call: TRBD1 (5 bases). The CDR3 has 13 residues. V shed 3 bases and J shed 2 bases, with 11 bases lying between them. Germline-derived CDR1 and CDR2 are SQVTM and ANQGSEA. CDR3: CSVEIGRAYEQYF. CDR3 nucleotides: TGCAGCGTTGAGATCGGCAGGGCCTACGAGCAGTACTTC.

This clonotype was detected many times. The chain employs TRBV25-1 and TRBJ2-7, with D perhaps TRBD1 (6 bases). The CDR3 totals 15 residues. Germline CDR1 and CDR2: MGHDK and SYGVNS. Trimming cost V 7 bases and J 3 bases, with 19 bases left between them. The CDR3, as DNA: TGTGCCAGCACCGAGGGAACAGGGTATAGCTACGAGCAGTACTTC. Translated, it gives CASTEGTGYSYEQYF.

This clonotype was observed many times. The rearrangement uses TRBV28 and TRBJ2-7; 9 bases map to TRBD1. The V gene end was trimmed by 5 bases and the J gene end by 1 base; junction bases not matched to a gene: 9. This CDR3 contains 16 residues. From germline, CDR1 is MDHEN and CDR2 SYDVKM. The CDR3 region has the DNA TGTGCCAGCAGTCCAACCTGGACAGGGGAATCCTACGAGCAGTACTTC. This sequence encodes CASSPTWTGESYEQYF.

This clonotype was detected many times. V is TRBV6-5 and J is TRBJ1-6, with TRBD1 identical over 9 bases. V shed 6 bases and J 9 bases; nucleotides not matched to a gene: 9. Per the germline V gene, CDR1 is MNHEY and CDR2 is SVGAGI. The CDR3 has 15 amino acids. The CDR3 region has the DNA TGTGCCAGCAGGCCGCCCGGGACAGGGACTTCACCCCTCCACTTT. This translates into CASRPPGTGTSPLHF.

This clonotype has only a few counts. V and J are TRBV5-1 and TRBJ2-7; 8 bases map to TRBD2. Trimming removed 4 bases from V and 2 bases from J; junction bases left unmatched: 5. The CDR3 extends over 14 amino acids. Per the germline V gene, CDR1 is SGHRS and CDR2 is YFSETQ. This chain's CDR3 is CASSPAGGAYEQYF. As DNA, the CDR3 is TGCGCCAGCAGCCCGGCGGGGGGAGCCTACGAGCAGTACTTC.

This clonotype has a count of ten or more. The chain joins TRBV6-2 or TRBV6-3 to TRBJ1-5; 7 nucleotides line up with TRBD1. CDR1 is MNHEY, CDR2 SVGEGT, per germline. Trimming at V came to 6 bases and at J to 3 bases, leaving 8 bases not matched to a gene. The CDR3 loop spans 15 amino acids. The CDR3 sequence is CASREGGRFNQPQHF. CDR3 sequence (DNA): TGTGCCAGCAGAGAAGGGGGCCGTTTCAATCAGCCCCAGCATTTT.

The J gene is TRBJ1-1, the V gene TRBV6-5; no clear D gene. Germline-derived CDR1 and CDR2 are MNHEY and SVGAGI. This CDR3 contains 13 residues. V shed 2 bases and J shed 7 bases, with 11 bases lying between them. The CDR3 DNA is TGTGCCAGCAGTTACGGGCAGGCGCTTGAAGCTTTCTTT. Protein product: CASSYGQALEAFF.

The table lists this clonotype with a few counts. The chain carries TRBV7-6 and TRBJ2-7; D uncertain. The CDR3 has 13 amino acids. Germline-derived CDR1 and CDR2 are SGHVS and FNYEAQ. V lost 5 bases and J 1 base, leaving 9 bases between the germline ends. The CDR3 bases are TGTGCCAGCAGCCCCCGCGGATCCTACGAGCAGTACTTC. Protein: CASSPRGSYEQYF.

This clonotype occurred many times. The chain uses TRBV29-1 and TRBJ2-3; the match to TRBD2 covers 8 bases. The CDR3 spans 15 residues. Germline CDR1 is SQVTM and CDR2 is ANQGSEA. V lost 6 bases, J lost 1 base, and 9 bases stayed unmatched. The CDR3 DNA reads as TGCAGCGTAACAAAGCGGGAGACGGGCACAGATACGCAGTATTTT. As protein: CSVTKRETGTDTQYF.

Many counts were recorded for this clonotype. The chain has TRBV29-1 and TRBJ1-2; 7 nucleotides match TRBD1. From germline, CDR1 is SQVTM and CDR2 ANQGSEA. With V trimmed by 4 bases and J by 3 bases, 2 bases remained unmatched. The CDR3 spans 12 residues. CDR3 nucleotide sequence: TGCAGCGTTGTGGGACAGCACTATGGCTACACCTTC. It translates to CSVVGQHYGYTF.

The V call is TRBV28, the J call TRBJ1-5; unclear D gene. CDR3 length equals 13 residues. Trimming took 7 bases from V and 9 from J, leaving 16 bases between them. Germline CDR1 is MDHEN and CDR2 is SYDVKM. The CDR3 sequence: CASTPQSPWPQHF. The CDR3 nucleotides read TGTGCCAGCACCCCCCAGTCTCCCTGGCCCCAGCATTTT.

In this sample, this clonotype is medium-sized. The CDR3 sequence is CASSYMTQSNQPQHF. As DNA, the CDR3 is TGTGCCAGCAGTTACATGACCCAAAGCAATCAGCCCCAGCATTTT. The V gene is TRBV28, the J gene TRBJ1-5; D gene ambiguous. V lost 4 bases to trimming and J lost 1 base, with 11 bases between them. CDR3 length: 15 residues. CDR1 is MDHEN and CDR2 is SYDVKM in the germline V gene.

The table lists this clonotype with many counts. The chain uses TRBV12-3 or TRBV12-4 and TRBJ1-5; D perhaps matches TRBD1 (5 bases). With 5 bases removed from V and 1 base from J, the gap between germline ends came to 15 bases. The CDR3 consists of 16 residues. CDR3 DNA sequence: TGTGCCAGCAGTCCCCGCAGGGTTTCGAGCAATCAGCCCCAGCATTTT. Translating gives CASSPRRVSSNQPQHF.

This clonotype was observed many times. The V and J genes are TRBV7-9 and TRBJ2-1; D is undetermined. V was clipped by 1 base and J by 9 bases, with 1 base between them. The length of the CDR3 is 10 residues. CDR1 and CDR2 (germline): SEHNR, FQNEAQ (reference sequence). DNA for the CDR3: TGTGCCAGCAGCTTAGGTGAGCAGTTCTTC. Its protein is CASSLGEQFF.

This clonotype was observed many times. The J gene is TRBJ2-1, the V gene TRBV9, with D tentatively TRBD2 (6 bases). The CDR3 has 15 amino acids. V was clipped by 1 base and J by 1 base, with 9 bases between them. In germline, CDR1 is SGDLS, CDR2 YYNGEE. The CDR3 nucleotides are TGTGCCAGCAGCGTATCTGGGACTTCCTACAATGAGCAGTTCTTC. It codes for CASSVSGTSYNEQFF.

The rearrangement joins TRBV10-1 to TRBJ2-2; the match to TRBD2 covers 7 bases. V dropped 3 bases and J dropped 5; count of bases not matched to a gene: 0. Germline CDR1 and CDR2: WNHNN and SYGVQD (reference sequence). The CDR3 consists of 13 residues. The CDR3 DNA reads as TGCGCCAGCAGTGAAGCGGGGACCGGGGAGCTGTTTTTT. Protein sequence: CASSEAGTGELFF.

The V and J genes are TRBV19 and TRBJ2-5; TRBD2 matches at 15 bases. CDR1 and CDR2 from the germline V gene are LNHDA and SQIVND (reference sequence). The CDR3 consists of 14 residues. With 9 bases clipped from V and 2 bases from J, the junction kept 1 base outside the gene matches. The CDR3 DNA sequence: TGTGCCAGCGGACTAGCGGGGGGGCAAGAGACCCAGTACTTC. It specifies CASGLAGGQETQYF.

CDR3 sequence reads: CASSIGPGGYNEQFF. The CDR3, as DNA: TGTGCCAGCAGTATCGGACCCGGTGGCTACAATGAGCAGTTCTTC. The chain is built from TRBV2 and TRBJ2-1; the D is unclear. Germline V gene data show CDR1 as SNHLY and CDR2 as FYNNEI. This CDR3 comprises 15 residues. V gave up 5 bases and J gave up 3 bases, with 14 bases separating them.

This clonotype was counted once. The rearrangement links TRBV7-9 to TRBJ2-7, with D unresolved. The CDR3 covers 12 residues. V was trimmed by 5 bases and J by 4 bases, leaving 9 bases between them. CDR1 is SEHNR, CDR2 FQNEAQ, per germline (reference sequence). The CDR3 DNA follows: TGTGCCAGCAGCACGAGCGTTTACGAGCAGTACTTC. Residues: CASSTSVYEQYF.

V is TRBV20-1 and J is TRBJ1-4, with TRBD1 as a possible D gene (5 bases). Trimming cost V 5 bases and J 5 bases, with 12 bases left between them. Germline values: CDR1 DFQATT, CDR2 SNEGSKA (reference sequence). This CDR3 spans 13 amino acids. The CDR3 protein is CSAETARNEKLFF. CDR3 in DNA: TGCAGTGCTGAGACAGCCAGAAATGAAAAACTGTTTTTT.

The gene calls are TRBV5-1 and TRBJ2-1; D perhaps matches TRBD2 (5 bases). Trimming removed 0 bases from V and 7 bases from J, with 14 bases in between. The CDR3 is made up of 15 amino acids. The germline gives CDR1 SGHRS, CDR2 YFSETQ. The CDR3 is CASSLGSASTNEQFF. Here the CDR3 DNA reads TGCGCCAGCAGCTTGGGTAGCGCCTCTACGAATGAGCAGTTCTTC.

The V gene is TRBV5-4, the J gene TRBJ2-7; maybe TRBD2 (5 bases). The V and J ends lost 4 bases and 6 bases respectively, with 14 bases between them. The CDR3 totals 13 residues. Germline V lookup: CDR1 SGHNT, CDR2 YYREEE (reference sequence). CDR3 DNA sequence: TGTGCCAGCAGCGCGCCTGACGGGGTCGAGCAGTACTTC. It yields the protein CASSAPDGVEQYF.

CDR3 region: CASSRLNPSNSIYEQYF. The CDR3 DNA is TGCGCCAGCAGCCGGCTCAACCCGTCAAACTCCATCTACGAGCAGTACTTC. J is TRBJ2-7 and V is TRBV5-1, with unresolved D. Trimming removed 4 bases from V and 3 bases from J, with 23 bases in between. The CDR3 runs 17 residues. The germline V gene has CDR1 SGHRS and CDR2 YFSETQ.

This clonotype has a count of ten or more. This sequence joins TRBV24-1 and TRBJ2-7, with D possibly matching TRBD2 (5 bases). Trimming cost V 4 bases and J 1 base, with 10 bases left between them. The CDR3 is 14 residues long. Germline V CDR1 and CDR2: KGHDR, SFDVKD. The CDR3 DNA is TGTGCCACCAGTGACCCCCGGACTTCCTACGAGCAGTACTTC. This encodes CATSDPRTSYEQYF.